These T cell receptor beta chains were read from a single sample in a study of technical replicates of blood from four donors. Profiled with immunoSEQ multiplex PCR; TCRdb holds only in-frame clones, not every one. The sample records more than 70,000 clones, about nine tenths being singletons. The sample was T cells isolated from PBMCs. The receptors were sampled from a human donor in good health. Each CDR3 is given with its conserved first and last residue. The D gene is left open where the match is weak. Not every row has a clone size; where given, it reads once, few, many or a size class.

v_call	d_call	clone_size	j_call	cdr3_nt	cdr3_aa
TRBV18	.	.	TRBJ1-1	TGTGCCAGCGCGGAGGGTGAGGACACTGAAGCTTTCTTT	CASAEGEDTEAFF
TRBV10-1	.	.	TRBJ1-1	TGCGCCAGCAGTGCACAGGGAGTCACTGAAGCTTTCTTT	CASSAQGVTEAFF
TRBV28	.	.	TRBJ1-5	TGTGCCAGCAGTTTAAGGGGGGGTCTTTGGCCCCAGCATTTT	CASSLRGGLWPQHF
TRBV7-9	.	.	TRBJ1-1	TGTGCCAGCAGCCTTGACACCACCTTTCCCACTGAAGCTTTCTTT	CASSLDTTFPTEAFF
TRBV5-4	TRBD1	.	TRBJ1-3	TGTGCCAGCAGTTCCGGGACAGGGCGGAACACCATATATTTT	CASSSGTGRNTIYF
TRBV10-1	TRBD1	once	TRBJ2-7	TGCGCCAGCAGCTACCAACGGGACAGGGGACTCTACGAGCAGTACTTC	CASSYQRDRGLYEQYF
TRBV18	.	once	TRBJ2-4	TGTGCCAGCTCACCACCAGAGTGGGCCAAAAACATTCAGTACTTC	CASSPPEWAKNIQYF
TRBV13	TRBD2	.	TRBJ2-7	TGTGCCAGCAGCTTAGGGACTAGCAGCGAGCAGTACTTC	CASSLGTSSEQYF
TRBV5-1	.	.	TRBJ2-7	TGCGCCAGCAGCCCTAACGGACGGGGAAGCTCCTACGAGCAGTACTTC	CASSPNGRGSSYEQYF
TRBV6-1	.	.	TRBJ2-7	TGTGCCAGCAGCCTCCGGGACAAGGCCTACGAGCAGTACTTC	CASSLRDKAYEQYF
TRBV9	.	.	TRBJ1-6	TGTGCCAGCAGCGCAGATTTGGGGGACATGTCAAATTCACCCCTCCACTTT	CASSADLGDMSNSPLHF
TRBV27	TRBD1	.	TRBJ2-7	TGTGCCAGCAGTTTCCAGGTGGACGACAGGGGGCTTAGTTACGAGCAGTACTTC	CASSFQVDDRGLSYEQYF
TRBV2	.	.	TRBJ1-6	TGTGCCAGCACTTCCGAGGTTCATCCCCTCCACTTT	CASTSEVHPLHF
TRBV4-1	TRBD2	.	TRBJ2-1	TGCGCCAGCAGCCCTAGGACTAGCGGGGGCTTTGACAATGAGCAGTTCTTC	CASSPRTSGGFDNEQFF
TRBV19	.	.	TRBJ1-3	TGTGCCAGTAATTCCCGGGACATAAGAAACACCATATATTTT	CASNSRDIRNTIYF
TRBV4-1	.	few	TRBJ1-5	TGCGCCAGCTCGACAGTTAGCAATCAGCCCCAGCATTTT	CASSTVSNQPQHF
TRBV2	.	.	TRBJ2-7	TGTGCCAGCATGACCGGGGGGCCCTACGAGCAGTACTTC	CASMTGGPYEQYF
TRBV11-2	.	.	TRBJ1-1	TGTGCCAGCAGCTACCTCAGGGTGGCGAACACTGAAGCTTTCTTT	CASSYLRVANTEAFF
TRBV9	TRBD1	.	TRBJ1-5	TGTGCCAGCAGTGAAGGACAGGGTCTCAATCAGCCCCAGCATTTT	CASSEGQGLNQPQHF
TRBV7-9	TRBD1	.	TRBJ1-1	TGTGCCAGCAGCTTCACAGGGGACACTGAAGCTTTCTTT	CASSFTGDTEAFF
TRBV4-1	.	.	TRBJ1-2	TGCGCCAGCAGCCAAGATGGGCCGGTGGGCTATGGCTACACCTTC	CASSQDGPVGYGYTF
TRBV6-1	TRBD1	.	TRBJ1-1	TGTGCCAGCAGTGAATGGGACAGGTTTAACACTGAAGCTTTCTTT	CASSEWDRFNTEAFF
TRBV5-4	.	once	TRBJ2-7	TGTGCCAGCAGCTTGGAACCGGGGGCCTACGAGCAGTACTTC	CASSLEPGAYEQYF
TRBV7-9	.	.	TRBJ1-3	TGTGCCAGCAGCCTTATTCAGAGGTCCTCTGGAAACACCATATATTTT	CASSLIQRSSGNTIYF
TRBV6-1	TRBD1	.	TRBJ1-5	TGTGCCAGCACATTGACAGGGGACTTCGGTCAGCCCCAGCATTTT	CASTLTGDFGQPQHF
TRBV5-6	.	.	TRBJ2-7	TGTGCCAGCAGCTGGTACAACGAGCAGTACTTC	CASSWYNEQYF
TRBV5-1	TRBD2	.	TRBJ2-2	TGCGCCAGCAGCTTGACTAGCGGGAGGACCACCGGGGAGCTGTTTTTT	CASSLTSGRTTGELFF
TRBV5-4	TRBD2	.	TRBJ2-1	TGTGCCAGCACATCCGGGACTAGCGGAAATGAGCAGTTCTTC	CASTSGTSGNEQFF
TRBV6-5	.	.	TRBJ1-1	TGTGCCAGCAGGTACACAGGCTTAGGGGACACTGAAGCTTTCTTT	CASRYTGLGDTEAFF
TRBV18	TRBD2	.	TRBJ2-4	TGTGCCAGCTCACCACTCACTAGCGGGATGGGAAACATTCAGTACTTC	CASSPLTSGMGNIQYF
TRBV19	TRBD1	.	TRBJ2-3	TGTGCCAGTAGTACGGGACAGGGGATGGGGGATACGCAGTATTTT	CASSTGQGMGDTQYF
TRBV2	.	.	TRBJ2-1	TGTGCCAGTGGAGACAGGAGCACCTACAATGAGCAGTTCTTC	CASGDRSTYNEQFF
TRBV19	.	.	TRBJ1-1	TGTGCCAGTAGCCGTCGGGGGGCTGAAACTGAAGCTTTCTTT	CASSRRGAETEAFF
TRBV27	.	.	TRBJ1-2	TGTGCCAGCAGTTTATCGTTCAGATCCAACTATGGCTACACCTTC	CASSLSFRSNYGYTF
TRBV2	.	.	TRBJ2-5	TGTGCCAGCAGCAGACCTACAGGGCTGGGTGGGACCCAGTACTTC	CASSRPTGLGGTQYF
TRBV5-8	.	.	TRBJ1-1	TGTGCCAGCAGCCAGGGGACCAGGGGACCTGAAGCTTTCTTT	CASSQGTRGPEAFF
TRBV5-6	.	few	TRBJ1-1	TGTGCCAGCAGCTTTAGTAGCGGTGTGGCTTTCTTT	CASSFSSGVAFF
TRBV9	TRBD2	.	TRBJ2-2	TGTGCCAGCAGCGTAGATCGGTGGAGGGTTTCGCGGGAGCGGGCCGGGGAGCTGTTTTTT	CASSVDRWRVSRERAGELFF
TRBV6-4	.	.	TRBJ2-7	TGTGCCAGCAGTGAGAGGGCCAACTACGAGCAGTACTTC	CASSERANYEQYF
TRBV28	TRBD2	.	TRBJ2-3	TGTGCCAGCAGTCCGGGACTAGCGGGGGCCATGTCTAGCACAGATACGCAGTATTTT	CASSPGLAGAMSSTDTQYF
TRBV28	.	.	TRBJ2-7	TGTGCCAGCAGTTTAAACAGATACGAGCAGTACTTC	CASSLNRYEQYF
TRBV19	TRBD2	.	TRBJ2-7	TGTGCCAGTAGTATAGGGAGCGGGGGAGCCTACGAGCAGTACTTC	CASSIGSGGAYEQYF